Listed here is a single T cell receptor beta chain. Its target is not known. The data derive from a study of memory CD4+ T cells and cytomegalovirus serostatus. Whole-study findings and limits: A US-trained random forest predicted CMV serostatus with median AUC roughly 0.91.

Single viable CD3+CD4+CD8-CD45RO+ cells were sorted as the memory CD4+ T cells. Donors' CMV status reflects serum IgG against pp150, pp28, p38, p52. After thawing, CD4+ T cells were positively selected. How the authors handled the data: After removing out-of-frame reads, around 2.2 million distinct TCRbeta sequences remained. Only in-frame clones appear in the TCRdb table, and some are missing; sequencing was by immunoSEQ multiplex PCR. D and trimming come from the DNA, and the V and J calls and clone size come from that table. Here the sample spans about 52,000 clones, about three quarters being singletons. Trimming removed 5 bases at V and 4 bases at J, with 14 bases between. This CDR3 has 15 amino acids. The germline V gene encodes CDR1 SNHLY and CDR2 FYNNEI.

The sample consisted of memory CD4+ T cells from blood. The source of this sequence is an adult in good health and CMV-seropositive. The chain links TRBV2 to TRBJ2-2, with a tentative D call TRBD2 (6 bases). The CDR3 here is CASSPAPGSTGELFF. The CDR3 nucleotides read TGTGCCAGCAGTCCCGCCCCCGGGAGCACCGGGGAGCTGTTTTTT.